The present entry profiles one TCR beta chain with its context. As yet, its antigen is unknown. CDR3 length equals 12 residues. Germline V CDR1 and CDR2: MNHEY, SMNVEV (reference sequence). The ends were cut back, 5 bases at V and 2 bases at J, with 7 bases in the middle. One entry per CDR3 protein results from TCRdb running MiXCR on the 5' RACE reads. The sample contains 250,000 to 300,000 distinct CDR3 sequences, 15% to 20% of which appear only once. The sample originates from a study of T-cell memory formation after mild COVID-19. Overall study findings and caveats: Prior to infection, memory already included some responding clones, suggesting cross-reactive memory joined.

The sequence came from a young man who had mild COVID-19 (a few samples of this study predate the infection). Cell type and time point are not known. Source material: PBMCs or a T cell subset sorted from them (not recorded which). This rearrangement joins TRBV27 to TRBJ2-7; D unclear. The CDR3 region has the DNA TGTGCCAGCAGTCGCTATCCCTACGAGCAGTACTTC. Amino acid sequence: CASSRYPYEQYF.